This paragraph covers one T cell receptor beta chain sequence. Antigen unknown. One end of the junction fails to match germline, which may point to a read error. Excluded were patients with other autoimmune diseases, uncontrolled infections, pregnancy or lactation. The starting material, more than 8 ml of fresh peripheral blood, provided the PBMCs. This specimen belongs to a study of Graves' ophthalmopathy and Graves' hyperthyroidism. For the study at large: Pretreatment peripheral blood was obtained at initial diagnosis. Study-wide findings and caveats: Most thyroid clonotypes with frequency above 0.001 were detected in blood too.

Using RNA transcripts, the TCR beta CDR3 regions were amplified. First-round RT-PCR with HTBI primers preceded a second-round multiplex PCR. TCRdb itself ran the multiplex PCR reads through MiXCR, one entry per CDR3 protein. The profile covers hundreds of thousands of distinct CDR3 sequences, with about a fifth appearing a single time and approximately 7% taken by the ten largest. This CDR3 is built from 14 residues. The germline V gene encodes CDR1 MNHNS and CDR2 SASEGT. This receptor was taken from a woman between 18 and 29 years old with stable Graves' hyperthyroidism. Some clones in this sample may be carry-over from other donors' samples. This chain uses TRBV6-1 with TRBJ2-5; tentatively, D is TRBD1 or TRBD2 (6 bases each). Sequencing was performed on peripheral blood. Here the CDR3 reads CASTFGGARGTQDF. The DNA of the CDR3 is TGTGCCAGCACCTTCGGCGGGGCGAGGGGGACTCAGGACTTC.